These 6 T cell receptor beta chains originate from one sample sequenced in a study of blood T cell repertoires in COVID-19. The protocol was immunoSEQ multiplex PCR, while the TCRdb copy is restricted to in-frame clones and leaves out a portion. The sample holds a few hundred thousand clones, about 90% seen once. The sample consisted of peripheral blood. All receptors come from a woman younger than 45 with COVID-19, enrolled during active disease.

CDR3 in DNA: TGTGCCAGCAGTTCTCAGGCTCGCGAAAAACTGTTTTTT. Residues: CASSSQAREKLFF. The chain recombines TRBV6-6 with TRBJ1-4; D call uncertain. Germline V gene data show CDR1 as MNHNY and CDR2 as SVGAGI (reference sequence). Trimming removed 4 bases from V and 8 bases from J, with 11 bases in between. CDR3 length: 13 residues.

The chain carries TRBV18 and TRBJ1-4; unclear D gene. Trimming took 3 bases from V and 6 from J, leaving 8 bases between them. Germline lookup yields CDR1 KGHSH and CDR2 LQKENI. CDR3 length equals 13 residues. This CDR3 is CASSPGRDEKLFF. CDR3 in DNA: TGTGCCAGCTCACCGGGGAGAGATGAAAAACTGTTTTTT.

The rearrangement uses TRBV11-3 and TRBJ2-7; 8 nucleotides align to TRBD1. In germline, CDR1 is SGHNT, CDR2 YENEEA. J was trimmed by 3 bases and V by 6 bases; bases with no gene match: 1. The length of the CDR3 is 12 residues. The CDR3 is CASRGQDYEQYV. The DNA for the CDR3 is TGTGCCAGCAGGGGACAGGACTACGAGCAGTACGTC.

This chain connects TRBV19 to TRBJ1-2, with D possibly TRBD1 on 6 matching bases. V was shortened by 8 bases and J by 4 bases, with 14 bases between the two germline ends. CDR1 and CDR2 from the germline V gene are LNHDA and SQIVND (reference sequence). This CDR3 contains 13 residues. The CDR3 DNA reads TGTGCCAGTCAAGAGACAGGAATCTATGGCTACACCTTC. It is translated as CASQETGIYGYTF.

The chain couples TRBV28 to TRBJ2-1, with TRBD2 matching over 14 bases. The germline V gene encodes CDR1 MDHEN and CDR2 SYDVKM. The CDR3 extends over 17 amino acids. V dropped 6 bases and J dropped 4; count of bases not matched to a gene: 8. The DNA of the CDR3 is TGTGCCAGCAGCCGACTAGCGGGGGGGAGCAGATACAATGAGCAGTTCTTC. This gives the protein CASSRLAGGSRYNEQFF.

V and J are TRBV12-3 or TRBV12-4 and TRBJ2-3; D perhaps matches TRBD2 (6 bases). There are 12 residues in the CDR3. V was clipped by 3 bases and J by 9 bases, with 10 bases between them. The CDR3 is CASSLEGLTQYF. In nucleotides, the CDR3 is TGTGCCAGCAGTTTGGAGGGCCTAACGCAGTATTTT.